These T cell receptor beta chains were read from a single sample in a study of control samples from healthy donors and cancer patients. Measured with immunoSEQ multiplex PCR; TCRdb has only the in-frame clones, and not every one. Among around 85,000 clones listed, around 90% were seen once. The specimen was blood. Receptor source: a woman aged 60-75 years in good health. The conserved cysteine and the conserved F or W are not part of the CDR3 here. Each record gives: CDR3 protein, clone size, CDR3 length, V gene, J gene. Only some rows state a clone size, as once, few, many or a class for expanded clones.

ASSTWDGFNQPQH,once,13,TRBV19,TRBJ1-5
ASSGPSGVTDTQY,NA,13,TRBV6-2/TRBV6-3,TRBJ2-3
ASSLLPHPNTEAF,NA,13,TRBV7-2,TRBJ1-1
ASSGTAANTGELF,NA,13,TRBV2,TRBJ2-2
AISGTSGRSSTDTQY,NA,15,TRBV10-3,TRBJ2-3
ASSTRQVGEAF,NA,11,TRBV7-2,TRBJ1-1
ASSVVWQGATGELF,NA,14,TRBV9,TRBJ2-2
ASRRGYEQY,NA,9,TRBV2,TRBJ2-7
AWSQQRKTEAF,NA,11,TRBV30,TRBJ1-1
ASSDLPTYEQY,NA,11,TRBV10-2,TRBJ2-7
ASRDRIGQGETGELF,NA,15,TRBV5-4,TRBJ2-2
ATSDAGTSNYNEQF,NA,14,TRBV24-1,TRBJ2-1
ASSPGLNTGELF,NA,12,TRBV7-3,TRBJ2-2
ASRNTDTQY,NA,9,TRBV5-1,TRBJ2-3
ASSLRGRGEKLF,once,12,TRBV5-1,TRBJ1-4
ASSLAQEWPNNSPLH,NA,15,TRBV5-6,TRBJ1-6
ASSLATGQGEKLF,NA,13,TRBV5-1,TRBJ1-4
ASSRDRGETQY,NA,11,TRBV28,TRBJ2-5
AARKRAGAESNQPQH,NA,15,TRBV6-4,TRBJ1-5
ASSRTGTGTYEQY,NA,13,TRBV14,TRBJ2-7
ASRRGTATNEKLF,NA,13,TRBV6-5,TRBJ1-4
ASSHAGNTIY,NA,10,TRBV5-5,TRBJ1-3
ASSQLRGSGNTIY,NA,13,TRBV3-1/TRBV3-2,TRBJ1-3
ASSPRDRSYNEQF,NA,13,TRBV9,TRBJ2-1
ASSFEGGLYNEQF,NA,13,TRBV5-5,TRBJ2-1
ASSENYIQY,NA,9,TRBV25-1,TRBJ2-4
AIQDWTGYQPQH,NA,12,TRBV6-5,TRBJ1-5
ASSLASGRSNIQY,NA,13,TRBV5-1,TRBJ2-4
ASSLGVRNTGELF,NA,13,TRBV7-2,TRBJ2-2
ASRTGQNQETQY,NA,12,TRBV5-1,TRBJ2-5
ASRSGYPNYGYT,once,12,TRBV5-6,TRBJ1-2
ASSLGLAGVYEQY,NA,13,TRBV11-2,TRBJ2-7
ASSSRQDTEAF,NA,11,TRBV6-5,TRBJ1-1
ASSLPGLVTDTQY,NA,13,TRBV7-9,TRBJ2-3
ASSFISGSREKLF,NA,13,TRBV25-1,TRBJ1-4
ASSSGATNEKLF,NA,12,TRBV18,TRBJ1-4
ASSSQGGDSPLH,NA,12,TRBV7-2,TRBJ1-6
ASSPDRTYGYT,NA,11,TRBV12-3/TRBV12-4,TRBJ1-2
ASSQRDGANVLT,few,12,TRBV3-1/TRBV3-2,TRBJ2-6
AWSRRAGWRTPLH,NA,13,TRBV30,TRBJ1-6
ASSVRGTNYGYT,NA,12,TRBV11-3,TRBJ1-2
ASSSRGQGNNSPLH,NA,14,TRBV27,TRBJ1-6
ASSSRGGPQH,NA,10,TRBV7-9,TRBJ1-5
ASSSGPNYEQY,few,11,TRBV7-6,TRBJ2-7
ASSPEGTEAF,NA,10,TRBV9,TRBJ1-1
ASSQRGEGLLSGYT,NA,14,TRBV3-1/TRBV3-2,TRBJ1-2
ASSTVPNQPQH,NA,11,TRBV28,TRBJ1-5
ASSAGTSAGDTQY,NA,13,TRBV7-9,TRBJ2-3
ATSEGGGTAEQF,NA,12,TRBV24-1,TRBJ2-1
ASSPRMGYGYT,NA,11,TRBV9,TRBJ1-2
ASSYASGGAYEQY,NA,13,TRBV6-5,TRBJ2-7
ASSLKTGDSNQPQH,few,14,TRBV18,TRBJ1-5
ASQPGYEAF,NA,9,TRBV6-5,TRBJ1-1
ASSADPSGANVLT,NA,13,TRBV6-5,TRBJ2-6
ASSVAPHTDTQY,NA,12,TRBV9,TRBJ2-3
ASSRQRGTDTQY,NA,12,TRBV2,TRBJ2-3
ASSTRTRVRRAKNIQY,once,16,TRBV27,TRBJ2-4
ASSRATGRQNSPLH,once,14,TRBV6-4,TRBJ1-6
ASTQGWDTEAF,NA,11,TRBV10-3,TRBJ1-1
ASSNRGGYTEAF,NA,12,TRBV19,TRBJ1-1